The clone carrying this T cell receptor beta chain was recorded many times. The data derive from a study of naive and memory T cell subsets. Germline V gene lookup returns CDR1 DFQATT and CDR2 SNEGSKA (reference sequence). The CDR3 covers 14 residues. Trimming cost V 4 bases and J 2 bases, with 14 bases left between them. An oligonucleotide containing a UMI was ligated to the 3' end of TCR cDNA. Amplification of ligated cDNA took four PCR rounds with SP2 and nested alpha and beta constant primers. Alpha and beta constant region primers primed reverse transcription for blood and skin samples. One entry per CDR3 protein, called by TCRdb with MiXCR from the 5' RACE reads. The sample yields tens of thousands of distinct CDR3 sequences, approximately 15% seen once.

The chain links TRBV20-1 to TRBJ1-2; a weak D match, TRBD1 (5 bases). The clonotype originates from a female donor in good health. CDR3 sequence (DNA): TGCAGTGCTAAAACGGGACGCTCGAACTATGGCTACACCTTC. Residues: CSAKTGRSNYGYTF.